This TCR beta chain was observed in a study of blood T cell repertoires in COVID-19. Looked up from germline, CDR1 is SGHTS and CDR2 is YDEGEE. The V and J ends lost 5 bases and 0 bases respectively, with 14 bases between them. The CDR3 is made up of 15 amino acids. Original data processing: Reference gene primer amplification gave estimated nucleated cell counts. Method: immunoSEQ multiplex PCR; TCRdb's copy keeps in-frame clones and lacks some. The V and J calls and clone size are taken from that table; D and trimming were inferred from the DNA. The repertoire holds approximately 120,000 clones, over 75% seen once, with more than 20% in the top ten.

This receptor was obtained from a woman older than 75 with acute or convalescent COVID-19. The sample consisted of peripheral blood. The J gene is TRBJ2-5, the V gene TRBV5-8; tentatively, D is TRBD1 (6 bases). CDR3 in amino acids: CASSPGGFHQETQYF. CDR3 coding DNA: TGTGCCAGCAGTCCTGGGGGCTTCCACCAAGAGACCCAGTACTTC.